Listed below are T cell receptor beta chains from one sample, sequenced in a study of technical replicates of blood from a handful of donors. The assay was immunoSEQ multiplex PCR, and TCRdb's table has in-frame clones only and misses some. The sample records fewer than 85,000 clones, 85% to 95% being singletons. Sequencing used T cells isolated from PBMCs. These receptors all stem from a human donor in good health. The CDR3 runs from the conserved cysteine through the conserved F or W. D genes are given only for firm matches. The size field is filled for only some rows; it gives once, few, many or a size class.

>NA|TRBV7-8|TRBJ2-5|NA
CASSLGRLEGWRGETQYF
TGTGCCAGCAGCTTAGGGCGACTAGAGGGTTGGCGGGGAGAGACCCAGTACTTC
>NA|TRBV6-4|TRBJ2-1|NA
CASSENSYNEQFF
TGTGCCAGCAGTGAGAACAGTTACAATGAGCAGTTCTTC
>NA|TRBV4-1|TRBJ2-1|TRBD2
CASSQVLRLAVMEDEQFF
TGCGCCAGCAGCCAAGTACTACGACTAGCGGTAATGGAAGATGAGCAGTTCTTC
>NA|TRBV6-1|TRBJ2-2|TRBD2
CASSEVGILAGYPKGGELFF
TGTGCCAGCAGTGAAGTTGGGATCCTAGCGGGGTATCCGAAGGGCGGGGAGCTGTTTTTT
>NA|TRBV27|TRBJ1-1|NA
CASSFRGNWAEAFF
TGTGCCAGCAGTTTCCGCGGGAATTGGGCTGAAGCTTTCTTT
>NA|TRBV6-1|TRBJ2-1|TRBD2
CASGSGGAHEQFF
TGTGCCAGCGGGAGCGGGGGGGCCCATGAGCAGTTCTTC
>NA|TRBV21-1|TRBJ2-4|NA
CASSKVLGDILKLAKNIQYF
TGTGCCAGCAGCAAAGTTTTGGGGGACATCCTAAAGCTAGCCAAAAACATTCAGTACTTC
>NA|TRBV29-1|TRBJ2-7|NA
CSASPQYGSYEQYF
TGCAGCGCCTCGCCACAGTACGGCTCCTACGAGCAGTACTTC
>NA|TRBV28|TRBJ1-2|TRBD1
CASSSGTVIPNYGYTF
TGTGCCAGCAGCTCCGGGACAGTCATTCCTAACTATGGCTACACCTTC
>once|TRBV6-4|TRBJ2-1|TRBD1
CASSDLPGDRGNEQFF
TGTGCCAGCAGTGACCTCCCCGGGGACAGGGGCAATGAGCAGTTCTTC
>few|TRBV30|TRBJ1-2|TRBD1
CAWSDPPKTGTDGYTF
TGTGCCTGGAGTGACCCTCCCAAGACAGGGACGGATGGCTACACCTTC
>once|TRBV9|TRBJ1-1|NA
CASSAGGVLFPNTEAFF
TGTGCCAGCAGCGCGGGGGGGGTCCTATTCCCGAACACTGAAGCTTTCTTT
>NA|TRBV1|TRBJ2-1|NA
CTSSQEQRTSRNEQFF
TGCACCAGCAGCCAAGAACAGCGGACTAGTAGGAATGAGCAGTTCTTC
>NA|TRBV4-1|TRBJ2-4|NA
CASSQAGGMKNIQYF
TGCGCCAGCAGCCAAGCGGGGGGCATGAAAAACATTCAGTACTTC
>NA|TRBV30|TRBJ2-7|NA
CAWSVGHSYEQYF
TGTGCCTGGAGTGTAGGACACTCCTACGAGCAGTACTTC
>NA|TRBV6-4|TRBJ1-1|NA
CASSVQENTEAFF
TGTGCCAGCAGTGTCCAGGAGAACACTGAAGCTTTCTTT
>NA|TRBV18|TRBJ2-7|NA
CASSPTSYEQYF
TGTGCCAGCTCACCCACATCCTACGAGCAGTACTTC
>NA|TRBV28|TRBJ1-1|TRBD1
CASRQGDRENTEAFF
TGTGCCAGCAGACAAGGGGACAGGGAGAACACTGAAGCTTTCTTT
>NA|TRBV6-5|TRBJ2-1|TRBD2
CASRPAGGPNEQFF
TGTGCCAGCAGACCAGCGGGAGGGCCCAATGAGCAGTTCTTC
>NA|TRBV19|TRBJ2-5|TRBD2
CASSMWLAGETQYF
TGTGCCAGTAGTATGTGGCTAGCGGGAGAGACCCAGTACTTC
>NA|TRBV19|TRBJ2-5|NA
CASSIDLLATEWSETQYF
TGTGCCAGTAGTATAGATCTCTTAGCTACCGAATGGTCAGAGACCCAGTACTTC
>NA|TRBV20-1|TRBJ2-1|NA
CSARLYNEQFF
TGCAGTGCTAGACTGTACAATGAGCAGTTCTTC
>NA|TRBV2|TRBJ2-7|TRBD1
CASSVQGGSYEQYF
TGTGCCAGCAGTGTACAGGGGGGCTCCTACGAGCAGTACTTC
>NA|TRBV10-3|TRBJ2-7|TRBD2
CAISEGLAGNYEQYF
TGTGCCATCAGTGAGGGGTTAGCGGGGAATTACGAGCAGTACTTC
>NA|TRBV7-2|TRBJ2-7|NA
CASSWVEAESYEQYF
TGTGCCAGCAGCTGGGTAGAAGCGGAGTCCTACGAGCAGTACTTC
>NA|TRBV5-1|TRBJ2-2|TRBD1
CASSFRTGDIGELFF
TGCGCCAGCAGCTTCAGGACAGGGGATATCGGGGAGCTGTTTTTT
>NA|TRBV6-1|TRBJ1-5|NA
CASSVPVSLTGLSNQPQHF
TGTGCCAGCAGTGTCCCGGTCTCTTTAACGGGTTTAAGCAATCAGCCCCAGCATTTT
>NA|TRBV6-5|TRBJ2-4|TRBD1
CASSLPPGQGANIQYF
TGTGCCAGCAGTTTACCACCGGGACAGGGGGCGAACATTCAGTACTTC
>NA|TRBV4-1|TRBJ2-4|TRBD1
CASSLRVGDRVPFLAKNIQYF
TGCGCCAGCAGCCTTCGTGTAGGGGACAGGGTTCCCTTTTTAGCCAAAAACATTCAGTACTTC
>NA|TRBV5-1|TRBJ1-2|TRBD1
CASSPTGDYYGYTF
TGCGCCAGCAGCCCGACAGGGGATTACTATGGCTACACCTTC
>NA|TRBV27|TRBJ2-5|TRBD1
CASRPGQGFGETQYF
TGTGCCAGCCGCCCGGGACAGGGGTTTGGAGAGACCCAGTACTTC
>NA|TRBV7-6|TRBJ2-7|NA
CASTGMTGRFPGEQYF
TGTGCCAGCACCGGAATGACTGGTCGATTCCCCGGCGAGCAGTACTTC
>NA|TRBV20-1|TRBJ1-2|NA
CSARDLYGYTF
TGCAGTGCTAGAGACCTCTATGGCTACACCTTC
>NA|TRBV6-4|TRBJ1-1|NA
CASSRTDYTEAFF
TGTGCCAGCAGCCGGACAGACTACACTGAAGCTTTCTTT